Presented here are 25 T cell receptor beta chains from one specimen sequenced in a study of siplizumab effects on memory and regulatory T cells. TCRdb's table, derived via immunoSEQ multiplex PCR, lists solely in-frame clones and lacks some. The sample consists of 85,000 to 95,000 clones, over 85% of them appearing once. The specimen sequenced was non-Treg CD4+ T cells sorted from blood. The receptors stem from a human donor in good health.

This rearrangement joins TRBV2 to TRBJ2-2, with D possibly TRBD1 on 6 matching bases. The CDR3 runs to 14 residues. Germline V gives CDR1 SNHLY, CDR2 FYNNEI. The germline V and J ends were trimmed by 6 bases and 4 bases, with 12 bases remaining between them. CDR3 loop: CASRAQGFTGELFF. The CDR3 DNA is TGTGCCAGCAGGGCACAGGGTTTCACCGGGGAGCTGTTTTTT.

The CDR3 protein is CASSFKPEKNGYTF. The CDR3 nucleotides read TGTGCCAGCAGCTTCAAACCCGAGAAAAATGGCTACACCTTC. The genes are TRBV7-9 and TRBJ1-2; D gene unclear. With 3 bases removed from V and 6 bases from J, the gap between germline ends came to 14 bases. Germline CDR1 reads SEHNR; CDR2 reads FQNEAQ (reference sequence). This CDR3 is built from 14 residues.

V gene TRBV14 combines with J gene TRBJ2-7; D is possibly TRBD1 (6 bases). V was pared by 2 bases and J by 6 bases, with 17 bases between. In germline, CDR1 is SGHDN, CDR2 FVKESK. The CDR3 runs 15 residues. Here the CDR3 DNA reads TGTGCCAGCAGCCAAATAACAGGGAAGCTTTTCGAGCAGTACTTC. Its translation: CASSQITGKLFEQYF.

The chain employs TRBV6-6 and TRBJ1-2, with 9 bases identical to TRBD1. The trim removed 6 bases at V and 8 bases at J, leaving 4 bases unmatched. The CDR3 is 12 residues long. Germline V CDR1 and CDR2: MNHNY, SVGAGI (reference sequence). CDR3 amino acids: CASSWTGEGYTF. The CDR3 DNA reads as TGTGCCAGCAGCTGGACAGGGGAAGGCTACACCTTC.

The rearrangement joins TRBV5-1 to TRBJ2-7; 8 nucleotides match TRBD2. Germline V lookup: CDR1 SGHRS, CDR2 YFSETQ. The CDR3 loop spans 15 amino acids. The V and J ends lost 0 bases and 3 bases, in that order; junction bases with no gene match: 5. The chain's CDR3 is CASSLAPGGVYEQYF. CDR3 bases: TGCGCCAGCAGCTTGGCCCCCGGGGGGGTCTACGAGCAGTACTTC.

The rearrangement links TRBV5-1 to TRBJ2-1; 11 bases fit TRBD2. Germline CDR1 and CDR2: SGHRS and YFSETQ. After removal of 1 base from V and 5 bases from J, the junction contained 2 bases not matched to a gene. This CDR3 comprises 15 residues. The CDR3 bases are TGCGCCAGCAGCTTGCCTAGCGGGGGGAACAATGAGCAGTTCTTC. Translation: CASSLPSGGNNEQFF. The whole variable domain, filled in from reference TRBV5-1 and TRBJ2-1, reads KAGVTQTPRYLIKTRGQQVTLSCSPISGHRSVSWYQQTPGQGLQFLFEYFSETQRNKGNFPGRFSGRQFSNSRSEMNVSTLELGDSALYLCASSLPSGGNNEQFFGPGTRLTVL.

This clone was recorded a few times. J is TRBJ2-5 and V is TRBV5-1, with 15 nucleotides matching TRBD2. J gave up 1 base and V 4 bases, and 5 bases lay outside the gene matches. The CDR3 has 17 amino acids. Germline CDR1 is SGHRS and CDR2 is YFSETQ. CDR3 DNA sequence: TGCGCCAGCAGCCCGGGACTAGCGGGAGGCCCCCAAGAGACCCAGTACTTC. Residues: CASSPGLAGGPQETQYF.

This clone was counted once. The chain carries TRBV6-6 and TRBJ1-1; possibly TRBD1 for D (5 bases). Germline CDR1 MNHNY, CDR2 SVGAGI (reference sequence). V dropped 2 bases and J dropped 1 base, with 14 bases sitting between them. The CDR3 totals 16 residues. The CDR3 reads CASSYGQGRGNTEAFF. The CDR3 DNA is TGTGCCAGCAGTTACGGGCAGGGACGGGGGAACACTGAAGCTTTCTTT.

This chain connects TRBV15 to TRBJ1-2, with a weak D call TRBD1 (5 bases). The CDR3 has 13 amino acids. Trimming removed 8 bases from V and 8 bases from J, with 18 bases in between. CDR1 is LNHNV, CDR2 YYDKDF, per germline (reference sequence). The CDR3 here is CATVEGNSGGYTF. The CDR3 coding sequence is TGTGCCACCGTAGAGGGGAACAGTGGCGGCTACACCTTC. Full variable domain (remainder filled in from reference TRBV15 and TRBJ1-2): DAMVIQNPRYQVTQFGKPVTLSCSQTLNHNVMYWYQQKSSQAPKLLFHYYDKDFNNEADTPDNFQSRRPNTSFCFLDIRSPGLGDTAMYLCATVEGNSGGYTFGSGTRLTVV.

The chain recombines TRBV29-1 with TRBJ2-7; 7 nucleotides agree with TRBD2. The CDR3 contains 12 residues. V was clipped by 5 bases and J by 6 bases; unmatched bases: 7. Germline V lookup: CDR1 SQVTM, CDR2 ANQGSEA. The CDR3 region is CSVRPSGGEQYF. CDR3 DNA: TGCAGCGTTCGTCCATCGGGGGGCGAGCAGTACTTC.

V is TRBV2 and J is TRBJ2-5; D is unclear. The CDR3 totals 14 residues. CDR1 and CDR2 (germline): SNHLY, FYNNEI. The V and J ends lost 6 bases and 4 bases respectively, with 15 bases between them. In DNA form, the CDR3 reads TGTGCCAGCAGCGCCCTCGGGTCGGGAGAGACCCAGTACTTC. It is translated as CASSALGSGETQYF.

The chain employs TRBV5-4 and TRBJ2-7, with 14 bases that match TRBD2. Germline CDR1 and CDR2: SGHNT and YYREEE (reference sequence). Trimming at V came to 0 bases and at J to 3 bases, leaving 5 bases not matched to a gene. This CDR3 contains 17 residues. CDR3 loop: CASSLAQGLAGDYEQYF. The CDR3 DNA follows: TGTGCCAGCAGCTTGGCCCAGGGACTAGCGGGGGACTACGAGCAGTACTTC.

This clone was seen only once. The CDR3 does not close with the conserved phenylalanine or tryptophan, likely indicating a read error. This chain links TRBV5-1 with TRBJ1-2; 10 nucleotides agree with TRBD1. The trim removed 4 bases at V and 4 bases at J, leaving 4 bases unmatched. The germline V gene encodes CDR1 SGHRS and CDR2 YFSETQ. The CDR3 extends over 14 amino acids. The CDR3 region is CASSPRDRGYGYTL. As DNA, the CDR3 is TGCGCCAGCAGCCCTAGGGACAGGGGCTATGGCTACACCCTC.

V usage is TRBV14 and J usage is TRBJ1-6; D not resolved. The CDR3 contains 12 residues. Trimming cost V 3 bases and J 7 bases, with 4 bases left between them. The germline CDR1 and CDR2 sequences are SGHDN and FVKESK. The CDR3: CASSQLNSPLHF. CDR3 in DNA: TGTGCCAGCAGCCAGCTGAATTCACCCCTCCACTTT.

Written as DNA, the CDR3 is TGCGCCAGCAGCGGGACTGAGTCTAGCACAGATACGCAGTATTTT. Translated, it gives CASSGTESSTDTQYF. The chain uses TRBV5-1 and TRBJ2-3, with D possibly matching TRBD2 (6 bases). CDR1 is SGHRS, CDR2 YFSETQ, per germline. The CDR3 extends over 15 amino acids. Trimming took off 4 bases at V and 0 bases at J, with 12 bases between the two ends.

V is TRBV19 and J is TRBJ1-1; the D is unclear. This CDR3 contains 17 residues. CDR1 and CDR2 from the germline V gene are LNHDA and SQIVND (reference sequence). The V end lost 3 bases, the J end lost 5 bases, and 22 bases lay between the germline ends. CDR3 sequence (DNA): TGTGCCAGTAGTATCCTTTCGTCCGCGGTGATCGGGACTGAAGCTTTCTTT. Encoded protein: CASSILSSAVIGTEAFF.

The chain carries TRBV7-9 and TRBJ1-1; D remains ambiguous. The V and J ends lost 5 bases and 1 base respectively, with 11 bases between them. The CDR3 consists of 14 residues. Per the germline V gene, CDR1 is SEHNR and CDR2 is FQNEAQ (reference sequence). CDR3 sequence reads: CASSPPFGNTEAFF. CDR3 DNA: TGTGCCAGCAGCCCCCCGTTCGGGAACACTGAAGCTTTCTTT. Drawing the rest from reference TRBV7-9 and TRBJ1-1, the complete variable domain is DTGVSQNPRHKITKRGQNVTFRCDPISEHNRLYWYRQTLGQGPEFLTYFQNEAQLEKSRLLSDRFSAERPKGSFSTLEIQRTEQGDSAMYLCASSPPFGNTEAFFGQGTRLTVV.

The chain uses TRBV19 and TRBJ1-2; 10 nucleotides line up with TRBD1. The trim removed 8 bases at V and 6 bases at J, leaving 0 bases unmatched. Germline V gene sequence: CDR1 LNHDA, CDR2 SQIVND (reference sequence). This CDR3 region has 11 residues. CDR3 sequence (DNA): TGTGCCAGTGGGACAGGGGATGGCTACACCTTC. This encodes CASGTGDGYTF.

The chain recombines TRBV30 with TRBJ2-3; unclear D gene. V was cut by 0 bases and J by 2 bases, with 6 bases left in between. From germline, CDR1 is GTSNPN and CDR2 SVGIG (reference sequence). The CDR3 totals 13 residues. The CDR3 region is CAWSVGHTDTQYF. The CDR3 nucleotides read TGTGCCTGGAGTGTAGGGCACACAGATACGCAGTATTTT.

J is TRBJ1-5 and V is TRBV21-1. TRBV21-1 represents a pseudogene. This CDR3 is 17 amino acids long. In nucleotides, the CDR3 is TGTGCCAGCAGCAAATTCAATTGGGGGGAGAGGGGGCAGCCCCAGCATTTT. Its protein is CASSKFNWGERGQPQHF.

The rearrangement uses TRBV4-1 and TRBJ1-3; maybe TRBD1 (5 bases). This CDR3 region has 18 residues. Germline V lookup: CDR1 MGHRA, CDR2 YSYEKL. Trimming removed 3 bases at V and 0 bases at J, with 18 bases between. Written as DNA, the CDR3 is TGCGCCAGCAGCCACCCTATCGGGGCAGGCAACTCTGGAAACACCATATATTTT. Translation gives CASSHPIGAGNSGNTIYF.

The rearrangement links TRBV11-3 to TRBJ2-1; D gene ambiguous. This CDR3 contains 15 residues. Trimming left V 0 bases short and J 4 bases short, with 10 bases between. From germline, CDR1 is SGHNT and CDR2 YENEEA. The CDR3: CASSLDQTRYNEQFF. The CDR3 nucleotides read TGTGCCAGCAGCTTAGATCAAACCCGTTACAATGAGCAGTTCTTC.

This chain connects TRBV11-3 to TRBJ1-6; D is ambiguous. Trimming cost V 1 base and J 10 bases, with 8 bases left between them. This CDR3 spans 13 amino acids. CDR1 is SGHNT and CDR2 is YENEEA in the germline V gene. The CDR3 coding sequence is TGTGCCAGCAGCTTAGTGGCGGAATCACCCCTCCACTTT. Amino acid sequence: CASSLVAESPLHF.

This chain uses TRBV6-5 with TRBJ1-3; no firm D call. CDR1 and CDR2 from the germline V gene are MNHEY and SVGAGI. The germline V and J ends were trimmed by 2 bases and 7 bases, with 15 bases remaining between them. CDR3 size: 15 residues. CDR3: CASSYLGGKGNTIYF. The CDR3 DNA reads TGTGCCAGCAGTTACCTCGGAGGGAAAGGTAACACCATATATTTT.

The chain couples TRBV10-1 to TRBJ1-5; 12 bases fit TRBD1. The CDR3 length is 16 residues. Trimming took 4 bases from V and 3 from J; bases not matched to a gene: 4. Germline CDR1 WNHNN, CDR2 SYGVQD (reference sequence). The CDR3 region has the DNA TGCGCCAGCAGTGTGGGGACAGGGGGCCTCAATCAGCCCCAGCATTTT. As protein: CASSVGTGGLNQPQHF.